The source of this T cell receptor (beta chain) is a study of T cell repertoires in aging, cancer and after chemotherapy. At the level of the study: Pre- and post-chemotherapy samples were paired from chronic lymphocytic leukemia patients treated with fludarabine- or bendamustine-based regimens. The study's findings and limits: In hematological cancer patients, infiltrated lymphoid organs may have impaired thymic emigration or peripheral T cell expansion. Median generation probability rose over the chemotherapy interval in each cancer cohort, suggesting rebound thymic output.

TCR beta rearrangements were amplified from peripheral blood genomic DNA. Comment on this clonotype: Its antigen is unidentified.

Per the germline V gene, CDR1 is LNHDA and CDR2 is SQIVND (reference sequence). Trimming removed 3 bases from V and 4 bases from J; junction bases left unmatched: 4. There are 14 residues in the CDR3. Rearranged V-D-J TRB sequences were amplified with a mixed TRB-A/B primer pool. MiXCR, run by TCRdb on the multiplex PCR reads, gives a single entry per CDR3 protein. This repertoire shows approximately 260 distinct CDR3 sequences, 30% to 35% found once; its top ten account for 35% to 55%. The chain joins TRBV19 to TRBJ2-7, with TRBD1 matching 9 bases. The sample comprised blood. The clonotype was recovered from a human donor with a blood cancer. This CDR3 is CASSISGTGYEQYF. The CDR3 DNA reads as TGTGCCAGTAGTATCTCAGGGACAGGGTACGAGCAGTACTTC.